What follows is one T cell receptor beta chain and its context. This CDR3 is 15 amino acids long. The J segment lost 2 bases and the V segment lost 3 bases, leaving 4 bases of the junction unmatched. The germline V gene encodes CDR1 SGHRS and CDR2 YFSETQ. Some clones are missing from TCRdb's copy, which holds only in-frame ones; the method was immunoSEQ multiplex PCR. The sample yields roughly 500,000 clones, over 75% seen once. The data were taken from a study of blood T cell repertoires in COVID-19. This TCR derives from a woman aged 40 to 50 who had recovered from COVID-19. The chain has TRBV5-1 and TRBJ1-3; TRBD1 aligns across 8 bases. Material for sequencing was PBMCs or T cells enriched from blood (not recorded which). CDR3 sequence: CASSSRGQAGNTIYF. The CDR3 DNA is TGCGCCAGCAGCTCCAGGGGGCAGGCTGGAAACACCATATATTTT.